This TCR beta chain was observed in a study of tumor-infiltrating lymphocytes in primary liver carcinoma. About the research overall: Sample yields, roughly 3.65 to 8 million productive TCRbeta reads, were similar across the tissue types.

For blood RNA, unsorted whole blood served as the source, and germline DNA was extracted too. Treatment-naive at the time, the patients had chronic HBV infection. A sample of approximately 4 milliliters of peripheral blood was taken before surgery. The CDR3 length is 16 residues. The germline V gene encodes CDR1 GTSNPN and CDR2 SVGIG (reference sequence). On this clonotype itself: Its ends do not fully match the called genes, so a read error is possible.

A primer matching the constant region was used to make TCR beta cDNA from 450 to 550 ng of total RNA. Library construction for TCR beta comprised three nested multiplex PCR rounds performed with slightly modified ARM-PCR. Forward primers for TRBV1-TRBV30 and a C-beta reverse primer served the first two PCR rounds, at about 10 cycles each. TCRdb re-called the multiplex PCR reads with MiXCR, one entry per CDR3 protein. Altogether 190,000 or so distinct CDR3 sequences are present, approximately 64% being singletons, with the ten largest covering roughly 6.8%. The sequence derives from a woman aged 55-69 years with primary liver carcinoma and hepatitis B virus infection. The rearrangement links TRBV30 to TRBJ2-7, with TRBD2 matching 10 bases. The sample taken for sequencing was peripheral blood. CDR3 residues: CATERTSGLFSHEQYF. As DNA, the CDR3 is TGTGCCACGGAGAGGACTAGCGGATTGTTCTCCCACGAGCAGTACTTC.